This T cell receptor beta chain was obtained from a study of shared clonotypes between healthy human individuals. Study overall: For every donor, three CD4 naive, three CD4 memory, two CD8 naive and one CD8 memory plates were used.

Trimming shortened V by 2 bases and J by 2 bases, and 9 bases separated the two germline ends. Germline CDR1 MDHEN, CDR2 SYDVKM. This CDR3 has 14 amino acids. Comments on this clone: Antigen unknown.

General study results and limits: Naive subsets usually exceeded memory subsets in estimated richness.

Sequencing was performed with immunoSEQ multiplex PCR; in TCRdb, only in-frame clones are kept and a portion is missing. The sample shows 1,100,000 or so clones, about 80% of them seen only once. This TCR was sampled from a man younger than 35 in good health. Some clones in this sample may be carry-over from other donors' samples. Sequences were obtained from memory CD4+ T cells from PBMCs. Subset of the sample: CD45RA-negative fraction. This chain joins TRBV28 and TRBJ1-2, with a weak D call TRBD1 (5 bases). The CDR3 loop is CASSLPRENYGYTF. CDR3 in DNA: TGTGCCAGCAGTTTACCCAGGGAAAACTATGGCTACACCTTC.